Shown below are 10 T cell receptor beta chains from a single sample sequenced in a study of PD-1 blockade in classical Hodgkin lymphoma. The table came from immunoSEQ multiplex PCR; TCRdb's copy has only in-frame clones and leaves some out. Among some 96,000 clones listed, roughly 88% were seen once. Relapses following autologous stem cell transplantation were seen in all patients, with brentuximab vedotin exposure varying. Sample: peripheral blood mononuclear cells (PBMCs), taken at baseline. The receptor set was obtained from a human donor with classical Hodgkin lymphoma.

J is TRBJ1-3 and V is TRBV6-5, with 9 bases aligning to TRBD1. Germline values: CDR1 MNHEY, CDR2 SVGAGI. Losses at the gene ends were 6 bases for V and 4 bases for J; bases not matched to a gene: 7. This CDR3 comprises 15 residues. The CDR3 reads CASSLGTGQGNTIYF. CDR3 sequence (DNA): TGTGCCAGCAGCCTCGGGACAGGGCAGGGAAACACCATATATTTT.

The chain uses TRBV7-2 and TRBJ2-7; TRBD2 aligns across 8 bases. The CDR3 contains 16 residues. Trimming removed 1 base from V and 7 bases from J; junction bases left unmatched: 12. The germline V gene encodes CDR1 SGHTA and CDR2 FQGNSA. As DNA, the CDR3 is TGTGCCAGCAGCTTAGGTATTAGCGGGGCAGGGAAGGAGCAGTACTTC. Protein sequence: CASSLGISGAGKEQYF.

The chain carries TRBV7-2 and TRBJ1-2; 9 nucleotides match TRBD1. This CDR3 is built from 13 residues. CDR1 is SGHTA and CDR2 is FQGNSA in the germline V gene. V lost 4 bases, J lost 4 bases, and 1 base stayed unmatched. In DNA, the CDR3 is TGTGCCAGCAGCTCGACAGGGGGCTATGGCTACACCTTC. It codes for CASSSTGGYGYTF.

This clone was counted only a few times. J is TRBJ1-1 and V is TRBV4-1, with 9 bases identical to TRBD1. The length of the CDR3 is 15 residues. Trimming took 1 base from V and 5 from J; bases not matched to a gene: 5. CDR1 is MGHRA, CDR2 YSYEKL, per germline. The CDR3: CASSQGYRGRTEAFF. The CDR3 bases are TGCGCCAGCAGCCAAGGTTACAGGGGGCGAACTGAAGCTTTCTTT.

V usage is TRBV9 and J usage is TRBJ2-3, with D uncertain. The ends were cut back, 0 bases at V and 5 bases at J, with 4 bases in the middle. There are 12 residues in the CDR3. Germline assignment: CDR1 SGDLS and CDR2 YYNGEE. The CDR3 is CASSVDQDTQYF. The CDR3 DNA follows: TGTGCCAGCAGCGTAGATCAAGATACGCAGTATTTT.

V gene TRBV9 combines with J gene TRBJ1-3; maybe TRBD1 (6 bases). Trimming pared 4 bases from V and 4 bases from J, leaving 12 bases between. The CDR3 consists of 14 residues. Germline lookup yields CDR1 SGDLS and CDR2 YYNGEE. CDR3 protein: CASSLGTPGNTIYF. DNA of the CDR3: TGTGCCAGCAGCCTGGGGACACCAGGAAACACCATATATTTT.

This clone was seen once. This chain uses TRBV7-2 with TRBJ2-5; D gene uncertain. This CDR3 spans 14 amino acids. V lost 1 base to trimming and J lost 5 bases, with 11 bases between them. In germline, CDR1 is SGHTA, CDR2 FQGNSA. DNA of the CDR3: TGTGCCAGCAGCTTAGGTCTGAATGTCGAGACCCAGTACTTC. It encodes CASSLGLNVETQYF.

The CDR3 DNA reads as TGCGCCAGCAGCTTGCGCGACAGGGCCACTGAAGCTTTCTTT. It translates to CASSLRDRATEAFF. The chain carries TRBV5-1 and TRBJ1-1; 7 nucleotides line up with TRBD1. CDR3 length: 14 amino acids. V trimming: 1 base; J trimming: 4 bases; junction bases outside the gene matches: 4. The germline V gene encodes CDR1 SGHRS and CDR2 YFSETQ.

The chain links TRBV7-6 to TRBJ2-5, with D possibly being TRBD1 or TRBD2 (5 bases each). CDR3 length: 13 amino acids. Germline CDR1 SGHVS, CDR2 FNYEAQ. V lost 2 bases, J lost 5 bases, and 9 bases lay in between. CDR3 sequence reads: CASSLSGRETQYF. The CDR3 DNA sequence: TGTGCCAGCAGCTTATCGGGACGGGAGACCCAGTACTTC. Full variable domain (remainder filled in from reference TRBV7-6 and TRBJ2-5): GAGVSQSPRYKVTKRGQDVALRCDPISGHVSLYWYRQALGQGPEFLTYFNYEAQQDKSGLPNDRFSAERPEGSISTLTIQRTEQRDSAMYRCASSLSGRETQYFGPGTRLLVL.

This clone appeared a few times. V gene TRBV10-1 combines with J gene TRBJ1-5; D unresolved. Germline V CDR1 and CDR2: WNHNN, SYGVQD (reference sequence). V was trimmed by 4 bases and J by 5 bases, leaving 12 bases between them. The CDR3 sequence is 14 residues long. The CDR3 region has the DNA TGCGCCAGCAGTGGAGGAACAACTGATCAGCCCCAGCATTTT. It codes for CASSGGTTDQPQHF.